This T cell receptor beta chain was identified during a study of shared clonotypes between healthy human individuals. Across the study: Donors had three CD4 naive, three CD4 memory, two CD8 naive and one CD8 memory plate apiece.

Details on this clone: As yet, its antigen is unknown. This sample also contains other DNA sequences that code for the same CDR3.

Germline V gene data show CDR1 as KGHSH and CDR2 as LQKENI. This CDR3 has 15 amino acids. V gave up 0 bases and J gave up 0 bases, with 6 bases separating them. The assay was immunoSEQ multiplex PCR, and TCRdb's table has in-frame clones only and misses some. In the table there are 2 million to 2.5 million clones, around 92% of which are singletons. Findings and limits, study-wide: Only blood samples were collected, and tissue repertoires likely differ.

Material: naive CD4+ T cells from PBMCs. Subset of the sample: CD45RA+ positively selected. The chain combines TRBV18 with TRBJ1-3, with no clear D. The source of this sequence is a man aged 18-30 years in good health. Some clones in this sample may be carry-over from other donors' samples. CDR3 nucleotide sequence: TGTGCCAGCTCACCACCGGGGAACTCTGGAAACACCATATATTTT. Translation: CASSPPGNSGNTIYF.